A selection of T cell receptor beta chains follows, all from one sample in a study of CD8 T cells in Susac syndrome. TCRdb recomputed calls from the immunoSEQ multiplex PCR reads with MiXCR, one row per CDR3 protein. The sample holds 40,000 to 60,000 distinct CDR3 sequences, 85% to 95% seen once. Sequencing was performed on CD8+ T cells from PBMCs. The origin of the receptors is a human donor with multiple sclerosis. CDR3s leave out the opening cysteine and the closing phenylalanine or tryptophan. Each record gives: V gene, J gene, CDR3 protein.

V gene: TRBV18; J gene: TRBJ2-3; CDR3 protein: ASSPPVGLAMDTQY
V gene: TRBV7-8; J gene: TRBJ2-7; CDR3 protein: ASTEINWGYEQY
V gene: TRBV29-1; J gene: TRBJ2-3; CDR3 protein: SVEDSGFADTQY
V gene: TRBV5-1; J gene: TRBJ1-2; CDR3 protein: ASSLEGTPNYGYT
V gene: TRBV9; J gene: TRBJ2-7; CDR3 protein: ASSVGSGREQY
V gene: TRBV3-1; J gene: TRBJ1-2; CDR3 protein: ASSGSRVADGYT
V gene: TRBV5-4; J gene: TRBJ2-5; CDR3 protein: ASSPRQGGRETQY
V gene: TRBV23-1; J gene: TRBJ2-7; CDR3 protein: ASSQKGQDYSYEQY
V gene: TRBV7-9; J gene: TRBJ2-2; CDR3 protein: ASSFRTGELF
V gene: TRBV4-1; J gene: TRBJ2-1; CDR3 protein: ASSQDRHNEQF
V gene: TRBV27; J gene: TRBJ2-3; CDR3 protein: ASSPGVVPDTQY
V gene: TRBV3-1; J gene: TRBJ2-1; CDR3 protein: ASSQETSGDNEQF
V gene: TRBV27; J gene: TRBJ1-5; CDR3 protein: ARLRPRDTLAGGNQPQH
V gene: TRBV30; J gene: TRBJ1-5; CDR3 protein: AWSVGGYSNQPQH
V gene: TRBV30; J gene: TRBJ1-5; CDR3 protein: AWNSGYSNQPQH